This paragraph covers one T cell receptor beta chain sequence. Germline is not matched at one junction end, which may reflect a read error. These data are taken from a study of T cell responses to AZD1222 COVID-19 vaccine. The table came from immunoSEQ multiplex PCR; TCRdb's copy has only in-frame clones and leaves some out. The repertoire includes around 260,000 clones, 85% to 95% of them detected once, and roughly 0.6% sits in the top ten. The CDR3 loop spans 13 amino acids. The sample consisted of peripheral blood, taken on day 0 of AZD1222 vaccination. This TCR was sampled from an adult in good health. V gene TRBV12-3 or TRBV12-4 combines with J gene TRBJ2-7; D remains ambiguous. The CDR3 here is CASSLVGSAESHF. CDR3 in DNA: TGTGCCAGCAGTTTAGTCGGCTCGGCGGAGAGCCACTTC.